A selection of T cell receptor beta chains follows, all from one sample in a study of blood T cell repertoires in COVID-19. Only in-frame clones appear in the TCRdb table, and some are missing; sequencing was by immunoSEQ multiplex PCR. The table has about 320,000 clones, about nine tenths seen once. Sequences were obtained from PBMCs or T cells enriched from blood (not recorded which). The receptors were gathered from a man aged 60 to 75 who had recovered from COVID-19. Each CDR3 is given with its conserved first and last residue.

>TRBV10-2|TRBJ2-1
CASSKQGNAYNEQFF
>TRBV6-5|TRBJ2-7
CASSYGATYEQYF
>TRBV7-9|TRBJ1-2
CASSGLTVNYGYTF
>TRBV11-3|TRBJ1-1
CASSLGLATTEAFF
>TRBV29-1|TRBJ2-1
CSVERSYNEQFF
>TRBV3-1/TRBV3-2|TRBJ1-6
CASRDRGHNSPLHF
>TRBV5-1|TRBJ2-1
CASSFLTAGSRYEQFF
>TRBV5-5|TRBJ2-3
CASSLLAGGDTQYF
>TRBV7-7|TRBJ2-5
CASSLGLAGALETQYF
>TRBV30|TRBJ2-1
CAWAGLGNNEQFF
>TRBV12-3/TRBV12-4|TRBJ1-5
CASSLNPVQPQHF
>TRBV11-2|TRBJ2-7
CASSSSGQNYEQYF
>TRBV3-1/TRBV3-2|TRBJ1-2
CASSQGHTYGYTF
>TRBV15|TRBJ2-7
CATSRDLSGRYEQYF
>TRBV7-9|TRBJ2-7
CASSLSGLPYEQYF
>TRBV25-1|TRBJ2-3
CASSALSGHSTDTQYF
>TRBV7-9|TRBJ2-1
CASSSPVEQFF
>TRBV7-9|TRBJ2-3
CASSVTGSTDTQYF
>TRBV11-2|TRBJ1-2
CASRRDRDGYTF
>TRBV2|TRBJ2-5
CASRGPGGRARETQYF
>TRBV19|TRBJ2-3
CASRPPGLAGLDTQYF
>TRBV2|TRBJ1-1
CASIRGSSMNTEAFF
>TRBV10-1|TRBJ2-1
CASSDRGRDEQFF
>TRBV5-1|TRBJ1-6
CASSLAGTANSPLHF
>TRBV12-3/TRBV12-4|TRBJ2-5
CASRSGLVETQYF
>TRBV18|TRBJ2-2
CASSRGSRITGELFF
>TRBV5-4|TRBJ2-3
CASRQGPLKTDTQYF
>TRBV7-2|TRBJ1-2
CASSSDIAGGYTF
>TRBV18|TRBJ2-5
CASSHQYGETQYF
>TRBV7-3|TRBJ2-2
CASSQSLAGGPFAELFF
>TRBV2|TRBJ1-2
CASTRPDRGGYGYTF
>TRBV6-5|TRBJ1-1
CASSLGLPNTEAFF
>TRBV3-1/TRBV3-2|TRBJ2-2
CASSQDGRESGELFF
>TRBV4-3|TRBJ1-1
CASSQVGNSNTEAFF
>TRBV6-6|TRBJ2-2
CASSPPGQGNTGELFF
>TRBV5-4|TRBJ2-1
CASRPETGTGTYNEQFF
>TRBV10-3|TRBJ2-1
CAISESPYEQFF
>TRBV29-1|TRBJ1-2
CSVKTEPHQNYGYTF
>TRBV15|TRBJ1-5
CATSGTPGQGEQPQHF
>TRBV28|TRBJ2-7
CASSLLREGVHEQYF